This entry is about one TCR beta chain. This clone was picked up one time. The target of this receptor is not known. Base qualities are not recorded, but no much larger clone differs from it by a single base. The immunoSEQ Assay, a bias-controlled multiplex PCR, was used to amplify TCRbeta CDR3 regions from genomic DNA. The study's processing was this. Within the assay, amplification of reference gene primers was used to estimate how many nucleated cells each sample contained. To quantify the absolute abundance of each unique TCRbeta CDR3 rearrangement, sequence reads were collapsed and filtered. For each sample, productive Simpson clonality was calculated as the square root of Simpson's diversity index across productive rearrangements. TCRdb took this table from immuneACCESS and kept in-frame rearrangements with V and J called. Such tables lack part of the clones; where checked against another copy, unresolved V genes explain under half of the gap, and the rest is unexplained. The DNA gave D and trimming, while V, J and clone size come from that table. The sample data list hundreds of thousands of clones, and roughly 90% of these were observed just once. Approximately 12% of the sample is in the top ten clones.

Collaborating institutions collected whole blood in K2EDTA tubes following their own protocols. For TCRbeta analysis, collaborators shipped samples as frozen whole blood, isolated PBMCs, or DNA extracted from either of those sample types. The data belong to a study of blood T cell repertoires in COVID-19 (dated by TCRdb to the early 2020s). Broadly, across the study: The collaborator samples originated in the United States, Italy and Spain and spanned the acute and convalescent phases of COVID-19. The material from the prospective study consisted of cDNA or gDNA derived from T cells, B-cell-depleted T cells, or PBMCs. The dataset comprised deeply sampled blood TCRbeta repertoires from subjects exposed to, actively infected with, or recovered from COVID-19. A freely available public database, intended as a resource for researchers studying the immune response to SARS-CoV-2, is where the repertoires were released. Samples were obtained from the ongoing ImmuneRACE study (first 160 participants) and from 1,254 subjects provided by 6 global collaborators. Nearly every sample came with metadata listing a de-identified subject ID, COVID-19 status, age in years and sex. HLA class I and class II types, where available, came from metadata supplied by the sample provider rather than from assay-based typing.

As encoded in the germline V gene (reference sequence), CDR1 is MNHEY while CDR2 is SMNVEV. Deletion took 6 bases off V and 0 bases off J, with a span of 21 bases between the germline ends. The CDR3 numbers 18 residues from cysteine through phenylalanine. The CDR3 DNA has 54 bases and is translated from base 1. General findings and caveats noted by the study authors: How much clinical and demographic metadata was included differed by source and by participant, and the metadata was provided uncurated.

Sample: peripheral blood. The rearrangement joined TRBV27 to TRBJ1-3; the best D guess is TRBD1, with 6 bases matching. The TCR sequence derives from a woman aged 60 to 75 with acute or convalescent COVID-19. For the CDR3, the sequence is CASRTYQGTGNSGNTIYF. Here is the DNA: TGTGCCAGCAGGACCTATCAGGGGACCGGGAACTCTGGAAACACCATATATTTT.